This T cell receptor (beta chain) emerged from a study of blood T cell repertoires in COVID-19. For the study at large: Researchers got acute and convalescent COVID-19 samples from the United States, Italy and Spain. T cells, B-cell-depleted T cells, or PBMCs supplied cDNA or gDNA.

This CDR3 has 15 amino acids. CDR1 and CDR2 (germline): DFQATT, SNEGSKA (reference sequence). V was pared by 4 bases and J by 3 bases, with 9 bases of the junction left unmatched. Source study methods: Amplification with reference gene primers provided the estimates of nucleated cell counts. Measured with immunoSEQ multiplex PCR; TCRdb has only the in-frame clones, and not every one. V, J and clone size are those of that table, while D and trimming were read from the DNA. The sample carries roughly 150,000 clones, about nine tenths recorded once. The rearrangement joins TRBV20-1 to TRBJ1-5; 7 nucleotides agree with TRBD1. This receptor was obtained from a woman in her seventies with acute or convalescent COVID-19. The specimen sequenced was peripheral blood. CDR3 coding DNA: TGCAGTGCTATTGAAGGGGGCCGAGCCAATCAGCCCCAGCATTTT. This codes for CSAIEGGRANQPQHF.